This entry lists 8 T cell receptor beta chains sequenced from one sample in a study of vaccination and CD4 T cells after COVID-19. These receptors lack a known antigen. Documented treatment: approximately nine-day PBMC culture with coronavirus spike peptide pools or control peptides (ViraFEST assay). Harvesting of the unexposed donor's CD4+ T cells predated the COVID-19 pandemic (2011-2018). The Oncomine TCR Beta short-read assay was applied to DNA of cultured CD4+ T cells. Extraction of genomic DNA was performed on cultured CD4+ T cells. From the PCR reads, TCRdb called clonotypes with MiXCR, one entry per CDR3 protein. The repertoire holds approximately 9,000 distinct CDR3 sequences, roughly 40% seen once, with about 14% in the top ten. The sample was CD4+ T cells from blood, cultured in vitro. The receptors were gathered from a human donor in good health.

This clonotype was seen only a few times. This chain uses TRBV7-6 with TRBJ2-1; perhaps TRBD1 as D (6 bases). This CDR3 spans 15 amino acids. V lost 1 base and J lost 2, with 9 bases in between. Germline assignment: CDR1 SGHVS and CDR2 FNYEAQ. The CDR3 protein is CASSLGEGAYNEQFF. The DNA for the CDR3 is TGTGCCAGCAGCTTAGGAGAGGGGGCCTACAATGAGCAGTTCTTC.

The chain has TRBV20-1 and TRBJ2-4; the D call may be TRBD1 or TRBD2 (5 bases each). Germline values: CDR1 DFQATT, CDR2 SNEGSKA (reference sequence). Trimming cost V 5 bases and J 10 bases, with 12 bases left between them. CDR3 length: 11 residues. Here the CDR3 reads CSAPRDRIQYF. In DNA, the CDR3 is TGCAGTGCTCCCCGGGACCGTATTCAGTACTTC.

V gene TRBV6-2 or TRBV6-3 combines with J gene TRBJ2-3; TRBD2 aligns across 13 bases. The CDR3 is made up of 17 amino acids. The V and J ends lost 4 bases and 2 bases, in that order; junction bases with no gene match: 6. The germline V gene encodes CDR1 MNHEY and CDR2 SVGEGT. CDR3 sequence: CASSSRTSGGPTDTQYF. In DNA, the CDR3 is TGTGCCAGCAGTTCTAGGACTAGCGGGGGCCCCACAGATACGCAGTATTTT.

In the case of this clonotype: An end of the junction differs from the germline gene, which may be a read error. This chain uses TRBV7-2 with TRBJ1-2; 7 bases match TRBD1. The germline V gene encodes CDR1 SGHTA and CDR2 FQGNSA. The CDR3 consists of 13 residues. CDR3 sequence reads: CASSYRDSIGCTF. CDR3 nucleotide sequence: TGTGCCAGCAGCTACCGGGACAGTATCGGCTGCACCTTC.

This clonotype was found a few times. The genes are TRBV20-1 and TRBJ2-7; D gene uncertain. The CDR3 is 12 amino acids. Trimming shortened V by 3 bases and J by 2 bases, and 8 bases separated the two germline ends. Germline V gives CDR1 DFQATT, CDR2 SNEGSKA (reference sequence). The CDR3 DNA is TGCAGTGCTAGTCTGGGCCCCTACGAGCAGTACTTC. Protein sequence: CSASLGPYEQYF.

This chain joins TRBV19 and TRBJ2-4; 8 positions match TRBD2. With V trimmed by 4 bases and J by 9 bases, 8 bases remained unmatched. Per the germline V gene, CDR1 is LNHDA and CDR2 is SQIVND (reference sequence). This CDR3 is built from 14 residues. CDR3 coding DNA: TGTGCCAGTAGTACCCAGAGCCGGGGGGGCATTCAGTACTTC. Protein sequence: CASSTQSRGGIQYF.

This chain links TRBV5-1 with TRBJ2-3; D is uncertain. The CDR3 runs 12 residues. V gave up 3 bases and J gave up 2 bases, with 4 bases separating them. Germline V gene lookup returns CDR1 SGHRS and CDR2 YFSETQ. In DNA form, the CDR3 reads TGCGCCAGCAGCTGGGACACAGATACGCAGTATTTT. Its translation: CASSWDTDTQYF.

The V call is TRBV7-3, the J call TRBJ1-2, with a weak D call TRBD1 (6 bases). The CDR3 covers 13 residues. Deletions cut 6 bases from V and 8 bases from J, with 16 bases between. The germline gives CDR1 SGHTA, CDR2 FQGTGA. CDR3 sequence (DNA): TGTGCCAGCAGTCCGGGACACCGAAACGGCTACACCTTC. Translation gives CASSPGHRNGYTF.